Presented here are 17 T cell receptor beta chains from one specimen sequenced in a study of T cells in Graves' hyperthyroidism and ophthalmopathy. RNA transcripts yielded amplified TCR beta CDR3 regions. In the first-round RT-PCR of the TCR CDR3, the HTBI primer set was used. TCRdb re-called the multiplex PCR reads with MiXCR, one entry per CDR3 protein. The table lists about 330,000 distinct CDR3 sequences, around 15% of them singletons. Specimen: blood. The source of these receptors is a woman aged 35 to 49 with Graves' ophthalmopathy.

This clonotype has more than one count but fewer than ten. CDR3 protein: CASSRQESYEQYF. CDR3 nucleotides: TGTGCCAGCAGTAGACAGGAATCCTACGAGCAGTACTTC. The V call is TRBV12-3 or TRBV12-4, the J call TRBJ2-7, with D possibly matching TRBD1 (6 bases). The V gene lost 5 bases and the J gene lost 1 base, with 9 bases spanning the gap. The CDR3 is made up of 13 amino acids.

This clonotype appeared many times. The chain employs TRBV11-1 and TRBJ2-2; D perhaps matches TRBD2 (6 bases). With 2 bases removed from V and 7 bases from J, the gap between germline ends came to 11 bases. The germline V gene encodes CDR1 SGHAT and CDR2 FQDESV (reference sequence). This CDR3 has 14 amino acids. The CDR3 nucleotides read TGTGCCAGCAGCTTACGGGGGAAAGGCGGGGAGCTGTTTTTT. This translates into CASSLRGKGGELFF.

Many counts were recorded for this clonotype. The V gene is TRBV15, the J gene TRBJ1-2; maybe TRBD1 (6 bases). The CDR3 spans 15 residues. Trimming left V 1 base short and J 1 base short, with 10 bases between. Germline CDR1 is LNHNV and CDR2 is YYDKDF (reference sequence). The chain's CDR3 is CATSRGGQLNYGYTF. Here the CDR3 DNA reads TGTGCCACCAGCAGAGGCGGACAGCTTAACTATGGCTACACCTTC.

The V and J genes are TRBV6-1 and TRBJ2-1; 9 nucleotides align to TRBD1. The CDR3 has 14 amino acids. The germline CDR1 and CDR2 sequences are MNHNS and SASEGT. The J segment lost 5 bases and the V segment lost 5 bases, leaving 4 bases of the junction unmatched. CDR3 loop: CASSPGTGNNEQFF. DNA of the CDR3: TGTGCCAGCAGTCCCGGGACAGGGAACAATGAGCAGTTCTTC.

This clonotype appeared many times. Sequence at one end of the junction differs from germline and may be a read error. CDR3 in DNA: TGCGCCAGCAGCCAAGCTCCCGCCATCTCAGGGACCCAGTACTTC. As protein: CASSQAPAISGTQYF. The gene calls are TRBV3-1 and TRBJ2-5; D gene uncertain. Germline CDR1 reads LGHDT; CDR2 reads YNNKEL (reference sequence). This CDR3 comprises 15 residues.

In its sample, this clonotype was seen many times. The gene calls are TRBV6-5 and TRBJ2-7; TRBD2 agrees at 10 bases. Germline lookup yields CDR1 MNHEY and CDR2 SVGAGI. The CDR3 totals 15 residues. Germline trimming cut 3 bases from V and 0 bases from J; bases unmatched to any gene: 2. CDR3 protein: CASSYTSGASYEQYF. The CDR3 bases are TGTGCCAGCAGTTATACTAGCGGGGCCTCCTACGAGCAGTACTTC.

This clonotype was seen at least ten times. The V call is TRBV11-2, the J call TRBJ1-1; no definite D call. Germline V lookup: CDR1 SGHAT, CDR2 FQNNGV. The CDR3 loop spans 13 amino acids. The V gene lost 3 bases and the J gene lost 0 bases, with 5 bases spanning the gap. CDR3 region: CASSFWMNTEAFF. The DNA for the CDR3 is TGTGCCAGCAGCTTTTGGATGAACACTGAAGCTTTCTTT.

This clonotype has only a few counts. Here the CDR3 DNA reads TGTGCCAGTAGGCCTGGACTAGCGGGGTGGGATGAGCAGTTCTTC. The encoded protein is CASRPGLAGWDEQFF. V is TRBV19 and J is TRBJ2-1, with TRBD2 identical over 12 bases. The CDR3 has 15 residues. CDR1 is LNHDA and CDR2 is SQIVND in the germline V gene (reference sequence). V dropped 6 bases and J dropped 8; count of bases not matched to a gene: 8. Supplemented by reference TRBV19 and TRBJ2-1, the full variable domain reads DGGITQSPKYLFRKEGQNVTLSCEQNLNHDAMYWYRQDPGQGLRLIYYSQIVNDFQKGDIAEGYSVSREKKESFPLTVTSAQKNPTAFYLCASRPGLAGWDEQFFGPGTRLTVL.

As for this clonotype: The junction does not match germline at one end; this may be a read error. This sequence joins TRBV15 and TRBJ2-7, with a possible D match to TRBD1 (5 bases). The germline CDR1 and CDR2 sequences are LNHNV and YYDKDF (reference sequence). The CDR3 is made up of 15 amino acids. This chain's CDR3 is CATSREQESSYGQYF. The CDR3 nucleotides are TGTGCCACCAGCAGAGAACAGGAATCCTCCTACGGGCAGTACTTC. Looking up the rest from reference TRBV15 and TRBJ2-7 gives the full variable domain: DAMVIQNPRYQVTQFGKPVTLSCSQTLNHNVMYWYQQKSSQAPKLLFHYYDKDFNNEADTPDNFQSRRPNTSFCFLDIRSPGLGDTAMYLCATSREQESSYGQYFGPGTRLTVT.

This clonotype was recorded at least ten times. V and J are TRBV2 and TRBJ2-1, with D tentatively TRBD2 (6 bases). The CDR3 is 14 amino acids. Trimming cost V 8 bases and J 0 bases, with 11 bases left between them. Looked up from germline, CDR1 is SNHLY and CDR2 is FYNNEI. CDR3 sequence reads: CASGGLLSYNEQFF. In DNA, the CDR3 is TGTGCCAGCGGAGGGCTCCTCTCCTACAATGAGCAGTTCTTC.

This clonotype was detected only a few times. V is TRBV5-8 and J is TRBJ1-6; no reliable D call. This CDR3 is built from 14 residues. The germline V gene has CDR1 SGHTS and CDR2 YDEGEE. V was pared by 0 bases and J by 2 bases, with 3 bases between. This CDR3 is CASSLVPYNSPLHF. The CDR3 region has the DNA TGTGCCAGCAGCTTGGTACCCTATAATTCACCCCTCCACTTT.

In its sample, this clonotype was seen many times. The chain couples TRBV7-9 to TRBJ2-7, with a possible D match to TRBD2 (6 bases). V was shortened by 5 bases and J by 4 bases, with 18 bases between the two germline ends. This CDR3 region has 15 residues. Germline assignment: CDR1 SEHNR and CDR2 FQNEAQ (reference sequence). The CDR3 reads CASSVAGMGTYEQYF. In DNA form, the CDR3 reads TGTGCCAGCAGCGTGGCGGGTATGGGGACTTACGAGCAGTACTTC.

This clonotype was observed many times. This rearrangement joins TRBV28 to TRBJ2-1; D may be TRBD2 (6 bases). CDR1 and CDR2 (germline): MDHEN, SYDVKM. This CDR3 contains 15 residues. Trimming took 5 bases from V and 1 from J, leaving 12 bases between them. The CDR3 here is CASSRDFHSYNEQFF. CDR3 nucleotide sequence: TGTGCCAGCAGTAGGGACTTCCATTCCTACAATGAGCAGTTCTTC.

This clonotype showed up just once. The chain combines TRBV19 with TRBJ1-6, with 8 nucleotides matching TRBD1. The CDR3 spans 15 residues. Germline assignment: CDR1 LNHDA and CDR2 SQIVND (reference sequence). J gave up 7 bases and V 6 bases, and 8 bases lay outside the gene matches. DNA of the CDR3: TGTGCCAGTAGGACTGACAGGGGTGAGAATTCACCCCTCCACTTT. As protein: CASRTDRGENSPLHF. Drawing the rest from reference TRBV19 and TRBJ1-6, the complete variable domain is DGGITQSPKYLFRKEGQNVTLSCEQNLNHDAMYWYRQDPGQGLRLIYYSQIVNDFQKGDIAEGYSVSREKKESFPLTVTSAQKNPTAFYLCASRTDRGENSPLHFGNGTRLTVT.

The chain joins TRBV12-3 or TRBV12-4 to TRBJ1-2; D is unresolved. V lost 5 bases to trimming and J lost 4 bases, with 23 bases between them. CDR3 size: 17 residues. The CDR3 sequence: CASSPLRARSRSYGYTF. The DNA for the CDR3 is TGTGCCAGCAGTCCTCTCCGAGCTCGATCTCGCTCCTATGGCTACACCTTC.

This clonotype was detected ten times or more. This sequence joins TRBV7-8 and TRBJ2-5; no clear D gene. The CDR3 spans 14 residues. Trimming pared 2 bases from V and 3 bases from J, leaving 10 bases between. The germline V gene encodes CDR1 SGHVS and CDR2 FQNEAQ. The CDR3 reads CASSLTKPKETQYF. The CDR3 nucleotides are TGTGCCAGCAGCTTAACTAAACCTAAAGAGACCCAGTACTTC.

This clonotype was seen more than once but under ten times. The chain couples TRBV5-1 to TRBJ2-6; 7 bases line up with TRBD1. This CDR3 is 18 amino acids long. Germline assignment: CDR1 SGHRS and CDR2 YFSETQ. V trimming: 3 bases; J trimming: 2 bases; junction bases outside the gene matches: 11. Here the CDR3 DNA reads TGCGCCAGCAGCTCTCCGGGACAGTCCAAGCCTGGGGCCAACGTCCTGACTTTC. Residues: CASSSPGQSKPGANVLTF.